The 18 T cell receptor beta chains presented below share a single source sample, sequenced in a study of OX40 agonist ivuxolimab in advanced cancers. Libraries came from the immunoSEQ multiplex PCR assay. Held by TCRdb, this immuneACCESS table contains in-frame sequences only and omits some clones. Under half of the omission traces to an unresolved V gene where checked; the cause of the rest is unknown. This sample lists about 91,000 clones; around 85% were detected once. Of the sample, approximately 0.22% falls within the top ten clones. Sequenced material: CD4+ or CD8+ T cells sorted from blood, taken in a trial of the OX40 agonist ivuxolimab. The receptors were gathered from an adult with an advanced solid tumor such as melanoma, head and neck, liver or kidney cancer.

The chain recombines TRBV4-3 with TRBJ2-3; possible D gene TRBD2, 5 bases. The CDR3 runs to 15 residues. Between the trimmed V and J ends, which lost 3 bases and 4 bases, there was a span of 14 bases. Germline-derived CDR1 and CDR2 are LGHNA and YSLEER. The CDR3 sequence: CASSHSRGWSDTQYF. In DNA, the CDR3 is TGCGCCAGCAGCCATTCCCGCGGGTGGTCAGATACGCAGTATTTT.

The J gene is TRBJ1-3, the V gene TRBV13; D unresolved. Trimming took off 2 bases at V and 2 bases at J, with 7 bases between the two ends. The germline V gene has CDR1 PRHDT and CDR2 FYEKMQ (reference sequence). CDR3 length: 14 amino acids. The CDR3 nucleotides read TGTGCCAGCAGCTTACGTGGGGCTGGAAACACCATATATTTT. Residues: CASSLRGAGNTIYF.

This chain uses TRBV5-4 with TRBJ1-2; 7 bases map to TRBD1. CDR3 length: 15 amino acids. Germline lookup yields CDR1 SGHNT and CDR2 YYREEE (reference sequence). V trimming: 4 bases; J trimming: 6 bases; junction bases outside the gene matches: 12. CDR3 sequence reads: CASSPLAGGVHGYTF. The CDR3 DNA reads as TGTGCCAGCAGCCCCCTGGCAGGGGGAGTTCATGGCTACACCTTC.

A word on this clone: Germline and junction disagree at one end, which may indicate a read error. The rearrangement links TRBV7-7 to TRBJ2-3, with TRBD2 matching over 11 bases. CDR3 length: 18 amino acids. The germline V gene has CDR1 SSHAT and CDR2 FNYEAQ (reference sequence). This CDR3 reads CASSLMSPTSGATDTQYF. DNA for the CDR3: TGTGCTAGCAGCTTAATGTCCCCGACTAGCGGGGCCACAGATACGCAGTATTTT.

This clone has only one observation. The chain recombines TRBV6-5 with TRBJ2-5, with 7 bases aligning to TRBD2. Trimming removed 4 bases from V and 4 bases from J; junction bases left unmatched: 9. The germline V gene encodes CDR1 MNHEY and CDR2 SVGAGI. This CDR3 comprises 15 residues. Here the CDR3 reads CASSSNKRGSETQYF. The DNA for the CDR3 is TGTGCCAGCAGTTCCAATAAGCGGGGATCAGAGACCCAGTACTTC.

V is TRBV6-6 and J is TRBJ1-2; TRBD1 might be the D (5 bases). V lost 5 bases and J 7 bases, leaving 20 bases between the germline ends. Germline V gene sequence: CDR1 MNHNY, CDR2 SVGAGI (reference sequence). CDR3 size: 15 residues. This CDR3 is CASSVGDFAGGGYTF. The CDR3 DNA sequence: TGTGCCAGCAGTGTCGGGGACTTCGCGGGGGGTGGCTACACCTTC.

This sequence joins TRBV6-5 and TRBJ1-3, with TRBD1 as a possible D gene (5 bases). Trimming stripped 4 bases from V and 4 bases from J, with 14 bases between. The CDR3 runs 15 residues. Germline V CDR1 and CDR2: MNHEY, SVGAGI. As DNA, the CDR3 is TGTGCCAGCAGTTCGCTGGGGGGTGGAGGAAACACCATATATTTT. Its protein is CASSSLGGGGNTIYF.

The V and J genes are TRBV6-5 and TRBJ1-2, with 11 bases that match TRBD1. In germline, CDR1 is MNHEY, CDR2 SVGAGI. The CDR3 loop spans 15 amino acids. Germline trimming cut 6 bases from V and 4 bases from J; bases unmatched to any gene: 7. The CDR3 here is CASRTKGTGGYGYTF. CDR3 nucleotide sequence: TGTGCCAGCAGGACCAAGGGGACAGGGGGCTATGGCTACACCTTC.

V is TRBV12-5 and J is TRBJ2-5, with D possibly matching TRBD1 (6 bases). CDR1 is LGHNT, CDR2 FRNRAP, per germline. The CDR3 spans 17 residues. V shed 0 bases and J shed 5 bases, with 19 bases lying between them. CDR3 in amino acids: CASGLVEGQYSRETQYF. The CDR3 DNA is TGTGCTAGTGGTTTGGTAGAAGGACAGTACTCTCGTGAGACCCAGTACTTC. Variable domain in full (rest from reference TRBV12-5 and TRBJ2-5): DARVTQTPRHKVTEMGQEVTMRCQPILGHNTVFWYRQTMMQGLELLAYFRNRAPLDDSGMPKDRFSAEMPDATLATLKIQPSEPRDSAVYFCASGLVEGQYSRETQYFGPGTRLLVL.

The rearrangement links TRBV7-9 to TRBJ2-7; either TRBD1 or TRBD2 may supply D (5 bases each). Germline V gene data show CDR1 as SEHNR and CDR2 as FQNEAQ (reference sequence). The V end lost 5 bases, the J end lost 1 base, and 18 bases lay between the germline ends. The CDR3 runs to 16 residues. CDR3 in amino acids: CASSGPLGRDSYEQYF. As DNA, the CDR3 is TGTGCCAGCAGCGGCCCCTTGGGACGGGATTCCTACGAGCAGTACTTC.

The chain couples TRBV4-1 to TRBJ2-5; maybe TRBD1 (6 bases). Trimming left V 0 bases short and J 0 bases short, with 11 bases between. CDR1 is MGHRA and CDR2 is YSYEKL in the germline V gene. The CDR3 length is 16 residues. CDR3 amino acids: CASSQEGHPYQETQYF. In DNA form, the CDR3 reads TGCGCCAGCAGCCAAGAGGGACACCCGTACCAAGAGACCCAGTACTTC.

This clone came up once. This chain joins TRBV7-2 and TRBJ1-4; a weak D match, TRBD1 (6 bases). Germline assignment: CDR1 SGHTA and CDR2 FQGNSA. Trimming left V 5 bases short and J 9 bases short, with 16 bases between. The length of the CDR3 is 14 residues. CDR3 nucleotide sequence: TGTGCCAGCAGCCCGGACGGGGGCCGGAAAAAACTGTTTTTT. Translated: CASSPDGGRKKLFF.

The rearrangement joins TRBV19 to TRBJ2-2, with TRBD1 identical over 8 bases. V lost 10 bases and J lost 6; bases outside the gene matches: 10. The CDR3 is 14 residues long. In germline, CDR1 is LNHDA, CDR2 SQIVND (reference sequence). The CDR3 coding sequence is TGTGCCACGAGGGACAGGTATTTTCCCGGGGAGCTGTTTTTT. This gives the protein CATRDRYFPGELFF.

The J gene is TRBJ1-2, the V gene TRBV29-1, with TRBD1 identical over 7 bases. Germline values: CDR1 SQVTM, CDR2 ANQGSEA. The J segment lost 8 bases and the V segment lost 0 bases, leaving 12 bases of the junction unmatched. The CDR3 contains 15 residues. Written as DNA, the CDR3 is TGCAGCGTTGAAGATCTTCGCAGGGGGGATAAGGGCTACACCTTC. Residues: CSVEDLRRGDKGYTF.

The CDR3: CASSSELTPEAEAFF. The CDR3 bases are TGTGCCAGTAGCAGTGAACTAACCCCGGAGGCTGAAGCTTTCTTT. This rearrangement joins TRBV19 to TRBJ1-1; no reliable D call. CDR1 and CDR2 from the germline V gene are LNHDA and SQIVND (reference sequence). The CDR3 is made up of 15 amino acids. V lost 6 bases and J lost 6, with 20 bases in between.

This clone was observed a handful of times. Within the sample, other DNA sequences also encode this same CDR3. This chain joins TRBV5-1 and TRBJ1-1; D may be TRBD1 (5 bases). V dropped 5 bases and J dropped 4 bases, with 12 bases sitting between them. This CDR3 has 13 amino acids. Germline CDR1 reads SGHRS; CDR2 reads YFSETQ. DNA for the CDR3: TGCGCCAGCAGTCTGGGGGGAGGCACTGAAGCTTTCTTT. It encodes CASSLGGGTEAFF. The full variable domain, its missing parts supplied by reference TRBV5-1 and TRBJ1-1, is KAGVTQTPRYLIKTRGQQVTLSCSPISGHRSVSWYQQTPGQGLQFLFEYFSETQRNKGNFPGRFSGRQFSNSRSEMNVSTLELGDSALYLCASSLGGGTEAFFGQGTRLTVV.

This chain connects TRBV4-2 to TRBJ2-5, with unresolved D. The V gene's germline CDR1 is LGHNA and CDR2 YNFKEQ. V was clipped by 0 bases and J by 5 bases, with 13 bases between them. CDR3 size: 15 residues. The CDR3 DNA reads TGTGCCAGCAGCCAAGATAATAGCCCAGTGGAGACCCAGTACTTC. Amino acids: CASSQDNSPVETQYF.

The chain couples TRBV5-6 to TRBJ2-3; no firm D call. V was cut by 4 bases and J by 1 base, with 10 bases left in between. The CDR3 is 14 residues long. Germline CDR1 SGHDT, CDR2 YYEEEE. The CDR3 nucleotides read TGTGCCAGCAGCCCCCTGGCCGGCACAGATACGCAGTATTTT. The encoded protein is CASSPLAGTDTQYF.